Included here is one TCR beta chain sequence, with context. What it binds is unknown. This sample is part of a study of beta chain features in type 1 diabetes. Overall study: Patients looked much like healthy donors when it came to age, gender and cell yields.

Whole-study findings and limits: There was a moderate but significant shortening of TCRB CDR3s in all four CD4+ subsets of Type 1 diabetes patients.

CDR1 and CDR2 (germline): SGDLS, YYNGEE. With 5 bases clipped from V and 9 bases from J, the junction kept 7 bases outside the gene matches. This CDR3 is built from 15 residues. Every isolated RNA sample was fully reverse transcribed, so sequencing captured expressed TCRB transcripts. The protocol was immunoSEQ multiplex PCR, while the TCRdb copy is restricted to in-frame clones and leaves out a portion. The data contain roughly 150,000 clones, around 63% of them seen just once; the ten biggest clones take up 0.08% to 0.09%. This clonotype originated in a man aged 30-40 years with type 1 diabetes. V usage is TRBV9 and J usage is TRBJ2-1, with 14 bases identical to TRBD2. Sequencing used naive CD4+ T cells from blood. The CDR3 sequence is CASSPGTSGGREQFF. The CDR3 DNA follows: TGTGCCAGCAGTCCTGGGACTAGCGGGGGCCGTGAGCAGTTCTTC.